Only a few counts were recorded for the clone carrying this T cell receptor (beta chain). This sample is part of a study of T cell changes during pregnancy in multiple sclerosis. Assay used: immunoSEQ multiplex PCR; TCRdb lists only in-frame clones, some missing. In the table there are roughly 52,000 clones, 90% to 95% of which are singletons. This CDR3 contains 15 residues. The chain has TRBV21-1 and TRBJ1-1; TRBD1, as called in the table, went unchecked against the DNA. TRBV21-1 is recorded as a pseudogene. The specimen was CD8+ T cells from peripheral blood mononuclear cells, collected before pregnancy. This clonotype was sampled from a female donor with multiple sclerosis, enrolled in a pregnancy study. CDR3 sequence (DNA): TGTGCCAGCAGCAATACGGGACAGCTGAACACTGAAGCTTTCTTT. Translating gives CASSNTGQLNTEAFF.